The rows below give T cell receptor beta chains drawn from one sample of a study of blood T cell repertoires in COVID-19. Sequencing used immunoSEQ multiplex PCR; TCRdb keeps in-frame clones, though not all of them. The top ten clones hold 4% to 6% of a sample with 300,000 to 400,000 clones, around 90% of them seen once. The material sequenced was PBMCs or T cells enriched from blood (not recorded which). The receptors here all came from a man between 60 and 75 years old who had recovered from COVID-19. CDR3s include the opening cysteine and the closing phenylalanine or tryptophan. D genes are given only for firm matches.

V gene	D gene	J gene	CDR3 protein	CDR3 DNA
TRBV7-2	.	TRBJ2-2	CASSRGRGVGELFF	TGTGCCAGCAGCCGGGGCAGGGGTGTCGGGGAGCTGTTTTTT
TRBV6-2/TRBV6-3	TRBD1	TRBJ2-3	CASSSSYRGPTDTQYF	TGTGCCAGCAGTTCCTCGTACAGGGGACCCACAGATACGCAGTATTTT
TRBV25-1	TRBD1	TRBJ1-4	CASSPIGEGADEKLFF	TGTGCCAGCAGCCCCATCGGAGAGGGGGCGGATGAAAAACTGTTTTTT
TRBV2	TRBD1	TRBJ1-6	CASAGTGSYSPLHF	TGTGCCAGCGCCGGGACAGGGTCTTATTCACCCCTCCACTTT
TRBV5-4	TRBD1	TRBJ2-3	CASSRTGVDTQYF	TGTGCCAGCAGCCGGACAGGGGTAGATACGCAGTATTTT
TRBV12-3/TRBV12-4	.	TRBJ2-7	CASSLGQSYEQYF	TGTGCCAGCAGTTTAGGGCAGTCCTACGAGCAGTACTTC
TRBV5-1	TRBD2	TRBJ2-5	CASSLGGRETQYF	TGCGCCAGCAGTCTGGGGGGGAGAGAGACCCAGTACTTC
TRBV19	TRBD1	TRBJ1-5	CASSIRGQGWRNQPQHF	TGTGCCAGTAGTATTAGGGGACAGGGATGGCGCAATCAGCCCCAGCATTTT
TRBV12-3/TRBV12-4	.	TRBJ2-5	CASSFGRRETQYF	TGTGCCAGCAGTTTTGGGAGAAGAGAGACCCAGTACTTC
TRBV6-6	TRBD1	TRBJ1-2	CASSYDRGPVYGYTF	TGTGCCAGCAGTTACGACAGGGGGCCGGTCTATGGCTACACCTTC